This T cell receptor beta chain appears in the sequencing data of a study of blood T cell repertoires in COVID-19. Across the whole study: Researchers got acute and convalescent COVID-19 samples from the United States, Italy and Spain. PBMCs, B-cell-depleted T cells, or T cells were the source of the cDNA or gDNA that made up the material.

Study processing details: Using reference gene primer amplification, nucleated cell counts were estimated. TCRdb keeps only in-frame clones here, not all; method: immunoSEQ multiplex PCR. V and J calls and clone size come straight from that table; D and trimming were deduced from the DNA. Of about 95,000 clones in the sample, about nine tenths were seen once. Trimming removed 8 bases from V and 4 bases from J, with 20 bases in between. Germline-derived CDR1 and CDR2 are MNHEY and SVGAGI. The CDR3 runs 15 residues. The clonotype originates from a woman in her 70s with acute or convalescent COVID-19. The sample taken for sequencing was peripheral blood. The genes are TRBV6-5 and TRBJ1-2; tentative D call: TRBD1 (5 bases). CDR3 sequence (DNA): TGTGCCAGCTCTTTGTCTCCCCTGGGGGGCTATGGCTACACCTTC. It is translated as CASSLSPLGGYGYTF.